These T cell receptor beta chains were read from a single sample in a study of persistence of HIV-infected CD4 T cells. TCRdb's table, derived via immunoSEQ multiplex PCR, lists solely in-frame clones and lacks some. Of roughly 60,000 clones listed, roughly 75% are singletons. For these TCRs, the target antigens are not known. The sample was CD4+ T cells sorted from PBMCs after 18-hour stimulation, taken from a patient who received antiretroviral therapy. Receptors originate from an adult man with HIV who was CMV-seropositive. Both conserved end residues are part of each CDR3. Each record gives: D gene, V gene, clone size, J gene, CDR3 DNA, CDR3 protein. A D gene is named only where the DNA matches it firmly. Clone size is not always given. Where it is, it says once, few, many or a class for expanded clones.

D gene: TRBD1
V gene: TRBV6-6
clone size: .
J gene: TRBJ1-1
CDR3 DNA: TGTGCCAGCAGTTACTCGATAGCAGGGGGCGGGACTGAAGCTTTCTTT
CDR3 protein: CASSYSIAGGGTEAFF

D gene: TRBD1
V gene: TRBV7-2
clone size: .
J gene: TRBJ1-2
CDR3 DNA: TGTGCCAGCAGCTTAGGGGCGACAGGGGGCGGTTATGGCTACACCTTC
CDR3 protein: CASSLGATGGGYGYTF

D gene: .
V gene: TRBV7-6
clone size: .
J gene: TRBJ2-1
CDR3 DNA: TGTGCCAGCAGCCGGACAGTTTACAATGAGCAGTTCTTC
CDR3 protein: CASSRTVYNEQFF

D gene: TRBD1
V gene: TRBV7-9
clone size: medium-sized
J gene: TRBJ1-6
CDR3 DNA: TGTGCCAGCAGCTTCGGACAGGGGTTTTATAATTCACCCCTCCACTTT
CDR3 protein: CASSFGQGFYNSPLHF

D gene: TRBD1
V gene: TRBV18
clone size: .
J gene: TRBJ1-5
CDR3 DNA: TGTGCCAGCTCACTAGGGACAGGGGCTACCAATCAGCCCCAGCATTTT
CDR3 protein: CASSLGTGATNQPQHF

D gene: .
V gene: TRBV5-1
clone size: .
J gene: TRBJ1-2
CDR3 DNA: TGCGCCAGCAGCTTGGAACAGGGTGGGCTAGGTGGCTACACCTTC
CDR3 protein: CASSLEQGGLGGYTF

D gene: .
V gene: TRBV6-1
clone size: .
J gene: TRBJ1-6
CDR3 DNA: TGTGCCAGCAGTGAACTTGAGGGGTCCTATAATTCACCCCTCCACTTT
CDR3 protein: CASSELEGSYNSPLHF

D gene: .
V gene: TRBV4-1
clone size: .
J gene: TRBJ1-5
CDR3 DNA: TGCGCCAGCAGCCAAAACCCCGCGGCAGGGGATCAGCCCCAGCATTTT
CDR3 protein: CASSQNPAAGDQPQHF

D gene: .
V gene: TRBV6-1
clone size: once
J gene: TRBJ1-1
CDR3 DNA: TGTGCCAGCAGTGAGGGGAAGGGCCCCATGAACACTGAAGCTTTCTTT
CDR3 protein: CASSEGKGPMNTEAFF

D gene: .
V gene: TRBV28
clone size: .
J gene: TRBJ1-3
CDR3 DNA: TGTGCCAGCACCCCTTTCCCGCGGGACGGATTTACTGGAAACACCATATATTTT
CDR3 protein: CASTPFPRDGFTGNTIYF

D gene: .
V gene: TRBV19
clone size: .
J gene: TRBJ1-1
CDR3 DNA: TGTGCCAGTAGTCCCCGGAGCGTAGGTGAAGCTTTCTTT
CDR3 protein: CASSPRSVGEAFF

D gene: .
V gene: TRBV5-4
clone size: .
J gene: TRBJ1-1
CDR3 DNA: TGTGCCAGCAGCTTGGGTACAGGAGGCAGGGCCGGGTCTGAAGCTTTCTTT
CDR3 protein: CASSLGTGGRAGSEAFF

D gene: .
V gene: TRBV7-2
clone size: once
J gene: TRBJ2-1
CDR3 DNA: TGTGCCAGCAGCTCGCCGAGCCTGAATGAGCAGTTCTTC
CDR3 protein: CASSSPSLNEQFF

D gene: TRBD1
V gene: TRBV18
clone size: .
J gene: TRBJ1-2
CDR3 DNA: TGTGCCAGCTCACCAGCGGGACAGGAGGGCTACACCTTC
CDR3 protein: CASSPAGQEGYTF

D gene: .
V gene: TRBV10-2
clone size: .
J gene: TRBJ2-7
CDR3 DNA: TGCGCCAGCAGTAACACAGGCGAGCAGTACTTC
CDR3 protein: CASSNTGEQYF

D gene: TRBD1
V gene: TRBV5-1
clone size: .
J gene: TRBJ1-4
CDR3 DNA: TGCGCCAGCAGCCTCGGGACAGCAAATGAAAAACTGTTTTTT
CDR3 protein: CASSLGTANEKLFF

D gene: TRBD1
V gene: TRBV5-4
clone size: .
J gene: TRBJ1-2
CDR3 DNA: TGTGCCAGCAGCTTGAAACAGGGGGCCTATGGCTACACCTTC
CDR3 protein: CASSLKQGAYGYTF

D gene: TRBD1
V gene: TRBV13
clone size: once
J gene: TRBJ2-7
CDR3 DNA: TGTGCCAGCAGCCCAACTTTCCGGGGACAGGGAGTCAACGAGCAGTACTTC
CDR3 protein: CASSPTFRGQGVNEQYF

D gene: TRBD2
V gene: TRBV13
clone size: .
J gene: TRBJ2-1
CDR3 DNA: TGTGCCAGCAGCTTAGGTAGCGGGGGGAGGAATGAGCAGTTCTTC
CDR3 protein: CASSLGSGGRNEQFF

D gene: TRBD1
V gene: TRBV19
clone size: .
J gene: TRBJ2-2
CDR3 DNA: TGTGCCAGTAGTATGAGGACAGGGAACACCGGGGAGCTGTTTTTT
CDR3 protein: CASSMRTGNTGELFF

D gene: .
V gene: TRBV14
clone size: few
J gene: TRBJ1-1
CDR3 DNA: TGTGCCAGCAGCCAATATAGGAGGACTGAAGCTTTCTTT
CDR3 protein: CASSQYRRTEAFF

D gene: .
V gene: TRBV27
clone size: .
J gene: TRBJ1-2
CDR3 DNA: TGTGCCAGCAGGCTAACAGGGCTGGGGGACTATGGCTACACCTTC
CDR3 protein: CASRLTGLGDYGYTF

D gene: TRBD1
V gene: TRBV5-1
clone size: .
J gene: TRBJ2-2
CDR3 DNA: TGCGCCAGCACCCCGGGACAGGACACCGGGGAGCTGTTTTTT
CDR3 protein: CASTPGQDTGELFF

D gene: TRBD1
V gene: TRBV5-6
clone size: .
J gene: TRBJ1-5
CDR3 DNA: TGTGCCAGCAGCCTACAGGGGGTCAATCAGCCCCAGCATTTT
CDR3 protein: CASSLQGVNQPQHF

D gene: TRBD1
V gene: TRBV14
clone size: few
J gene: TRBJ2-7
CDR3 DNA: TGTGCCAGCAGCCCGACAGGGGGAATCCCCTACGAGCAGTACTTC
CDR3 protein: CASSPTGGIPYEQYF

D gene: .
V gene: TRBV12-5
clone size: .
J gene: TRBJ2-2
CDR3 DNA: TGTGCTAGTGGGTGGGGTGGTGACACCGGGGAGCTGTTTTTT
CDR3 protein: CASGWGGDTGELFF

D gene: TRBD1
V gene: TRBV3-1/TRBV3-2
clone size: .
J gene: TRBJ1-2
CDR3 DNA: TGTGCCAGCAGAGACAGGGCTGGCTATGGCTACACCTTC
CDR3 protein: CASRDRAGYGYTF

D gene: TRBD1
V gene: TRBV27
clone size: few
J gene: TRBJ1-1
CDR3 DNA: TGTGCCAGCAGCCCATTGGGGGCAGGGGGCTTAAGGGAGGTAGGAGCTTTCTTT
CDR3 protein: CASSPLGAGGLREVGAFF

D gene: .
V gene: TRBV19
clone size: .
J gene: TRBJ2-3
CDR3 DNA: TGTGCCAGTATTCCCGACAGAGCTATTCCAGATACGCAGTATTTT
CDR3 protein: CASIPDRAIPDTQYF

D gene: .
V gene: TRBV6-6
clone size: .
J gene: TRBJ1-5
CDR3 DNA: TGTGCCAGCAGTTACAAGGGAGGCAATCAGCCCCAGCATTTT
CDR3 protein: CASSYKGGNQPQHF

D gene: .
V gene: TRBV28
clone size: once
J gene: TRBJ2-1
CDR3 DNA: TGTGCCAGCAGAACCTTGCGGAACGGCTACAATGAGCAGTTCTTC
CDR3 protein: CASRTLRNGYNEQFF

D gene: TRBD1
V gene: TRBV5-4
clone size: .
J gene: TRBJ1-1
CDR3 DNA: TGTGCCAGCAGGGATCGGACAGGGGCGAAAGTGAACACTGAAGCTTTCTTT
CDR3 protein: CASRDRTGAKVNTEAFF

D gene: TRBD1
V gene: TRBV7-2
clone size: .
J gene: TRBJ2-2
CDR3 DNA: TGTGCCAGCAGCCTCGACAGGGGCCCCGGGGAGCTGTTTTTT
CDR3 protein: CASSLDRGPGELFF

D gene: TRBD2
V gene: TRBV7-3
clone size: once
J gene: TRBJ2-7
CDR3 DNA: TGTGCCAGCAGCTCCCGGCCCGGGGAGGGCGAGCAGTACTTC
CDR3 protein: CASSSRPGEGEQYF

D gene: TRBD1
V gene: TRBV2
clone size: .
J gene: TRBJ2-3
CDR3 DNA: TGTGCCAGCAGGCAAGCCCGGGGACAGATCACAGATACGCAGTATTTT
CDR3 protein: CASRQARGQITDTQYF

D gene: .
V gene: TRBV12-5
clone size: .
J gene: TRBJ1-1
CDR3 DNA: TGTGCTAGTGGTTACCCTCTCAAGTCCGAAGCTTTCTTT
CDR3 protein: CASGYPLKSEAFF

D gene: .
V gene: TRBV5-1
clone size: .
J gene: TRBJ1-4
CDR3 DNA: TGCGCCAGCAGCAAAGGGGGATTGGGGTTGGAAGAAAAACTGTTTTTT
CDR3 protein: CASSKGGLGLEEKLFF

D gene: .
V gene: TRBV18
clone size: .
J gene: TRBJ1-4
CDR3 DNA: TGTGCCAGCTCACCAAACGGAAGGAATGAAAAACTGTTTTTT
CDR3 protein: CASSPNGRNEKLFF

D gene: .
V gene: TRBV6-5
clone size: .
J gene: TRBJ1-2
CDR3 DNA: TGTGCCAGCAGTTACTCGTTGCGTGGGGATGGCTACACCTTC
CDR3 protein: CASSYSLRGDGYTF

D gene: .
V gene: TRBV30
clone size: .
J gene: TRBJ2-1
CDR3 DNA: TGTGCCTGGAGTGTACTCACCAATGAGCAGTTCTTC
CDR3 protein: CAWSVLTNEQFF

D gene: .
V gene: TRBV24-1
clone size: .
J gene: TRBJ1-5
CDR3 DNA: TGTGCCACCAGTGATTCAACAGGGTCCAATCAGCCCCAGCATTTT
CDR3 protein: CATSDSTGSNQPQHF

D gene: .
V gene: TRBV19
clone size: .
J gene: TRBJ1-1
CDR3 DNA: TGTGCCAGTAGTATCGGGAAGAGCACTGAAGCTTTCTTT
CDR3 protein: CASSIGKSTEAFF